This T cell receptor beta chain emerged from a study of technical replicates of blood from a handful of donors. The V end was cut by 3 bases, the J end by 6 bases, with 8 bases between. Germline V gene lookup returns CDR1 MNHEY and CDR2 SMNVEV (reference sequence). This CDR3 contains 13 residues. This table comes from immunoSEQ multiplex PCR, and its TCRdb copy is limited to in-frame clones, with some not included. The sample has roughly 59,000 clones, around 86% seen once. The chain joins TRBV27 to TRBJ1-4, with TRBD1 as a possible D gene (5 bases). The sequence was collected from a human donor in good health. Some clones in this sample may be carry-over from other donors' samples. Sequencing used PBMCs. CDR3 in amino acids: CASSLSGDEKLFF. CDR3 nucleotides: TGTGCCAGCAGTTTGTCGGGGGATGAAAAACTGTTTTTT.